These 26 T cell receptor beta chains share one sample of origin, sequenced in a study. TCRdb recomputed calls from the RT-PCR reads with MiXCR, one row per CDR3 protein. The data hold almost 700,000 distinct CDR3 sequences, with approximately 15% observed a single time. The sequencing sample was made of memory CD4+ T cells from blood. The receptors here all came from a female donor in good health, serving as a healthy control.

The genes are TRBV27 and TRBJ2-1; TRBD2 aligns across 10 bases. J gave up 5 bases and V 6 bases, and 7 bases lay outside the gene matches. The V gene's germline CDR1 is MNHEY and CDR2 SMNVEV (reference sequence). CDR3 length: 15 amino acids. This CDR3 is CASSLLAGTHNEQFF. For the CDR3, the DNA is TGTGCCAGCAGCCTACTAGCGGGAACCCACAATGAGCAGTTCTTC.

The V call is TRBV6-5, the J call TRBJ1-1, with a possible D match to TRBD1 (5 bases). This CDR3 contains 13 residues. Trimming removed 0 bases at V and 7 bases at J, with 9 bases between. CDR1 and CDR2 (germline): MNHEY, SVGAGI. CDR3 amino acids: CASSYSGPYEAFF. The CDR3, as DNA: TGTGCCAGCAGTTACTCGGGGCCATATGAAGCTTTCTTT.

This clonotype occurred a few times. This sequence joins TRBV9 and TRBJ2-1; D perhaps matches TRBD2 (5 bases). The V end was cut by 4 bases, the J end by 0 bases, with 14 bases between. Germline CDR1 SGDLS, CDR2 YYNGEE. The CDR3 is 16 residues long. As DNA, the CDR3 is TGTGCCAGCAGCTCTACGGGGAGATCCTCCTACAATGAGCAGTTCTTC. Amino acids: CASSSTGRSSYNEQFF.

V gene TRBV9 combines with J gene TRBJ2-3; D gene unclear. Deletions cut 0 bases from V and 1 base from J, with 9 bases between. CDR1 and CDR2 (germline): SGDLS, YYNGEE. This CDR3 spans 15 amino acids. CDR3 sequence: CASSVAAVGTDTQYF. CDR3 coding DNA: TGTGCCAGCAGCGTAGCGGCCGTAGGCACAGATACGCAGTATTTT.

This clonotype has ten or more counts. The gene calls are TRBV12-3 or TRBV12-4 and TRBJ1-4; 7 nucleotides align to TRBD1. J gave up 6 bases and V 5 bases, and 3 bases lay outside the gene matches. This CDR3 has 13 residues. The CDR3 nucleotides read TGTGCCAGCAGTCGACAGGGTTATGAAAAACTGTTTTTT. Translation gives CASSRQGYEKLFF.

J is TRBJ2-7 and V is TRBV6-6; TRBD2 aligns across 14 bases. Trimming took 7 bases from V and 3 from J; bases not matched to a gene: 5. The CDR3 contains 15 residues. Germline V gene lookup returns CDR1 MNHNY and CDR2 SVGAGI (reference sequence). CDR3 sequence reads: CASTPTSGRDYEQYF. In DNA, the CDR3 is TGTGCCAGCACCCCGACTAGCGGGAGGGACTACGAGCAGTACTTC.

There are many counts of this clonotype. The chain recombines TRBV12-3 or TRBV12-4 with TRBJ2-7; D not certain. This CDR3 spans 13 amino acids. Trimming removed 1 base from V and 3 bases from J, with 7 bases in between. CDR3 amino acids: CASSLGPYYEQYF. Written as DNA, the CDR3 is TGTGCCAGCAGTTTAGGTCCGTACTACGAGCAGTACTTC.

On this clonotype: The CDR3 does not close with the conserved phenylalanine or tryptophan, likely indicating a read error. The limits of the CDR3 on the DNA are not certain, so only TCRdb's listed CDR3 is given. This chain uses TRBV6-5 with TRBJ1-4. The V gene's germline CDR1 is MNHEY and CDR2 SVGAGI. The CDR3 length equals 13 residues, ends included. The CDR3 sequence: CASSYSPSGTSRI.

This clonotype was counted at least ten times. The V gene is TRBV20-1, the J gene TRBJ2-3; no clear D gene. Trimming shortened V by 5 bases and J by 6 bases, and 9 bases separated the two germline ends. CDR3 size: 11 residues. Germline assignment: CDR1 DFQATT and CDR2 SNEGSKA (reference sequence). The DNA of the CDR3 is TGCAGTGCTTCGAGTTGGGATACGCAGTATTTT. It specifies CSASSWDTQYF.

The chain joins TRBV6-5 to TRBJ2-2; possibly TRBD2 for D (5 bases). V was trimmed by 0 bases and J by 0 bases, leaving 11 bases between them. The CDR3 covers 17 residues. CDR1 is MNHEY and CDR2 is SVGAGI in the germline V gene. In DNA form, the CDR3 reads TGTGCCAGCAGTTACTCTAATAGCGCCGCGAACACCGGGGAGCTGTTTTTT. Translated, it gives CASSYSNSAANTGELFF.

In this sample, this clonotype turned up a few times. The chain employs TRBV7-9 and TRBJ2-1; D ambiguous. V was shortened by 1 base and J by 3 bases, with 10 bases between the two germline ends. The CDR3 sequence is 15 residues long. Germline V gene lookup returns CDR1 SEHNR and CDR2 FQNEAQ (reference sequence). The DNA for the CDR3 is TGTGCCAGCAGCTTAGGAGGTTCCTTCTACAATGAGCAGTTCTTC. Encoded protein: CASSLGGSFYNEQFF.

V and J are TRBV28 and TRBJ2-1; TRBD1 or TRBD2 may be the D gene (5 bases each). Trimming shortened V by 8 bases and J by 3 bases, and 17 bases separated the two germline ends. CDR1 is MDHEN and CDR2 is SYDVKM in the germline V gene. The CDR3 is 15 residues long. CDR3 in amino acids: CASPGRGDVYNEQFF. CDR3 DNA sequence: TGTGCCAGCCCTGGGAGAGGGGACGTCTACAATGAGCAGTTCTTC.

The chain links TRBV7-2 to TRBJ2-4, with TRBD1 identical over 8 bases. The germline V gene has CDR1 SGHTA and CDR2 FQGNSA. The CDR3 sequence is 17 residues long. J gave up 7 bases and V 2 bases, and 13 bases lay outside the gene matches. CDR3 nucleotides: TGTGCCAGCAGCTTAACCCTGGCAGGGGGCGAGTGGAACATTCAGTACTTC. As protein: CASSLTLAGGEWNIQYF.

The table lists this clonotype with many counts. V is TRBV5-1 and J is TRBJ2-3; 7 nucleotides match TRBD2. Germline-derived CDR1 and CDR2 are SGHRS and YFSETQ. The junction had 1 base not matched to a gene; V was cut back by 5 bases and J by 1 base. The CDR3 runs to 13 residues. The CDR3 is CASSRGGTDTQYF. The DNA for the CDR3 is TGCGCCAGCAGTCGGGGGGGCACAGATACGCAGTATTTT.

This clonotype was recorded only once. The chain has TRBV24-1 and TRBJ2-7; possible D gene TRBD1, 5 bases. The V end was cut by 2 bases, the J end by 7 bases, with 14 bases between. Germline loops: CDR1 KGHDR, CDR2 SFDVKD. CDR3 length: 14 amino acids. The CDR3 loop reads CATSDSRRSGEQYF. The CDR3 DNA reads TGTGCCACCAGTGATTCTCGCCGTTCAGGGGAGCAGTACTTC.

This clonotype was found many times. This chain joins TRBV5-5 and TRBJ1-5; perhaps TRBD1 as D (6 bases). The CDR3 has 17 residues. Between the trimmed V and J ends, which lost 0 bases and 2 bases, there was a span of 15 bases. The germline CDR1 and CDR2 sequences are SGHKS and YYEKEE (reference sequence). The DNA for the CDR3 is TGTGCCAGCAGCTTGGGTGAGGGGGGTTGGGGCAATCAGCCCCAGCATTTT. It is translated as CASSLGEGGWGNQPQHF. The full variable domain, rest sourced from reference TRBV5-5 and TRBJ1-5, is DAGVTQSPTHLIKTRGQQVTLRCSPISGHKSVSWYQQVLGQGPQFIFQYYEKEERGRGNFPDRFSARQFPNYSSELNVNALLLGDSALYLCASSLGEGGWGNQPQHFGDGTRLSIL.

In the case of this clonotype: Since a much larger clone is just one base distant, this may be a read error. As DNA, the CDR3 is TGTGCCAGCATCCCCGGGACGACCTACCATGAGCAGTTCTTC. Amino acids: CASIPGTTYHEQFF. This chain uses TRBV7-8 with TRBJ2-1, with D possibly called TRBD1 or TRBD2 (5 bases each). Germline V CDR1 and CDR2: SGHVS, FQNEAQ. This CDR3 has 14 amino acids.

This clonotype was seen a few times. This chain joins TRBV5-1 and TRBJ2-5; D is perhaps TRBD2 (5 bases). Germline V lookup: CDR1 SGHRS, CDR2 YFSETQ. V was clipped by 4 bases and J by 5 bases, with 15 bases between them. This CDR3 spans 14 amino acids. In DNA, the CDR3 is TGCGCCAGCAGCCTCCGGGAACTGGGGGAGACCCAGTACTTC. Translated: CASSLRELGETQYF.

The sample holds many counts of this clonotype. The rearrangement links TRBV12-3 or TRBV12-4 to TRBJ2-7, with TRBD2 as a possible D gene (5 bases). Trimming took off 3 bases at V and 0 bases at J, with 12 bases between the two ends. The CDR3 runs 15 residues. This CDR3 is CASSLGSDFSYEQYF. CDR3 sequence (DNA): TGTGCCAGCAGTTTGGGTAGCGATTTCTCCTACGAGCAGTACTTC.

This clonotype was seen many times. This chain uses TRBV29-1 with TRBJ1-1; no clear D. Trimming took 8 bases from V and 1 from J, leaving 8 bases between them. CDR3 size: 11 residues. Germline V gene lookup returns CDR1 SQVTM and CDR2 ANQGSEA. The CDR3 loop reads CSFTENTEAFF. CDR3 DNA sequence: TGCAGCTTTACGGAGAACACTGAAGCTTTCTTT.

This clonotype has a handful of counts. The genes are TRBV20-1 and TRBJ2-3, with D possibly called TRBD1 or TRBD2 (5 bases each). Germline loops: CDR1 DFQATT, CDR2 SNEGSKA (reference sequence). V was trimmed by 5 bases and J by 4 bases, leaving 16 bases between them. There are 14 residues in the CDR3. The CDR3 sequence: CSAGGRSMADTQYF. For the CDR3, the DNA is TGCAGTGCTGGGGGAAGGTCTATGGCAGATACGCAGTATTTT.

The CDR3 loop is CASSSLTGGFNYGYTF. Here the CDR3 DNA reads TGTGCCAGCAGCTCTTTGACAGGGGGCTTTAACTATGGCTACACCTTC. The rearrangement joins TRBV7-2 to TRBJ1-2; 10 bases agree with TRBD1. Germline CDR1 and CDR2: SGHTA and FQGNSA. The CDR3 length is 16 residues. With 4 bases clipped from V and 1 base from J, the junction kept 6 bases outside the gene matches.

The rearrangement joins TRBV24-1 to TRBJ1-5, with a weak D call TRBD1 (5 bases). Germline assignment: CDR1 KGHDR and CDR2 SFDVKD. V was shortened by 12 bases and J by 7 bases, with 18 bases between the two germline ends. The CDR3 is 13 amino acids. The CDR3 is CAAGTPGPQPQHF. Written as DNA, the CDR3 is TGTGCCGCAGGGACTCCCGGACCGCAGCCCCAGCATTTT.

This chain joins TRBV7-3 and TRBJ2-1; perhaps TRBD1 as D (7 bases). Germline V gives CDR1 SGHTA, CDR2 FQGTGA. With 1 base removed from V and 9 bases from J, the gap between germline ends came to 10 bases. This CDR3 region has 13 residues. CDR3 nucleotides: TGTGCCAGCAGCTTAATTCAGGGGGGTGAGCAGTTCTTC. Translation: CASSLIQGGEQFF.

This clonotype was counted at least ten times. The CDR3 region has the DNA TGTGCCAGTGCCGTCGCCGGGGAGCTGTTTTTT. Amino acid sequence: CASAVAGELFF. The rearrangement joins TRBV6-6 to TRBJ2-2; D is uncertain. Per the germline V gene, CDR1 is MNHNY and CDR2 is SVGAGI (reference sequence). With 9 bases removed from V and 6 bases from J, the gap between germline ends came to 8 bases. The CDR3 extends over 11 amino acids.

This clonotype has at least ten counts. For the CDR3, the DNA is TGCGCCAGCAGCTTGGGGGCAGGGGGGAACACTGAAGCTTTCTTT. Protein sequence: CASSLGAGGNTEAFF. The chain uses TRBV5-1 and TRBJ1-1, with TRBD1 identical over 7 bases. The CDR3 runs to 15 residues. With 0 bases clipped from V and 1 base from J, the junction kept 3 bases outside the gene matches. The germline V gene has CDR1 SGHRS and CDR2 YFSETQ.